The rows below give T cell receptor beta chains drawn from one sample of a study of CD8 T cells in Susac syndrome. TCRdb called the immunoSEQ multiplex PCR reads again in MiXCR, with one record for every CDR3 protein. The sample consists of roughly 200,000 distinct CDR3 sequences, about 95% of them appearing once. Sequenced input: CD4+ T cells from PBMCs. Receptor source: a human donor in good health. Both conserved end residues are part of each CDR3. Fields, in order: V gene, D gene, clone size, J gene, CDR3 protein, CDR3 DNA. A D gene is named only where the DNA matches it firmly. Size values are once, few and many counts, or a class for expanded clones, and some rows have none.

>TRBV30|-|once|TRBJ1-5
CAWSEGVAQPQHF
TGTGCCTGGAGTGAAGGGGTTGCTCAGCCCCAGCATTTT
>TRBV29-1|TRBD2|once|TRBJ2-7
CSVSGTYEQYF
TGCAGCGTAAGCGGGACCTACGAGCAGTACTTC
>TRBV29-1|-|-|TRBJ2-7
CSGRPYYEQYF
TGCAGCGGCAGGCCTTACTACGAGCAGTACTTC
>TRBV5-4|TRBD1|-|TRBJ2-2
CASSFDRGSGELFF
TGTGCCAGCAGCTTCGACAGGGGGTCCGGGGAGCTGTTTTTT
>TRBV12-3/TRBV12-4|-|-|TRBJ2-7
CASGRKGNSYEQYF
TGTGCCAGCGGTCGGAAAGGTAACTCCTACGAGCAGTACTTC
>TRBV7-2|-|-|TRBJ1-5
CASSLTVTERNQPQHF
TGTGCCAGCAGCTTAACCGTGACAGAACGCAATCAGCCCCAGCATTTT
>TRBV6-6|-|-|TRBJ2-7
CASSGRTGAHYEQYF
TGTGCCAGCAGCGGTCGAACGGGGGCCCACTACGAGCAGTACTTC
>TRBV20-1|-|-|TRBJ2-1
CSASLALLSSYNEQFF
TGCAGTGCTAGTCTAGCGCTCTTAAGCTCCTACAATGAGCAGTTCTTC
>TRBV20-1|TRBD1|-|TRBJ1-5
CSATGGGIRNQPQHF
TGCAGTGCTACAGGGGGCGGAATTCGGAATCAGCCCCAGCATTTT
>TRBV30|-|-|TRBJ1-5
CAWGTLGNQPQHF
TGTGCCTGGGGGACCCTGGGTAATCAGCCCCAGCATTTT
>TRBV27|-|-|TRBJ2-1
CASSYGTLEYNEQFF
TGTGCCAGCAGTTACGGGACCCTGGAGTACAATGAGCAGTTCTTC
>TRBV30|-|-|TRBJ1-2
CAWSTSPTIWGYTF
TGTGCCTGGAGTACGTCGCCGACGATCTGGGGCTACACCTTC
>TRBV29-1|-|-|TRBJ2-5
CSGGGPLETQYF
TGCAGCGGTGGGGGGCCTTTAGAGACCCAGTACTTC
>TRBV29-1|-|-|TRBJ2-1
CSSGRSGGNEQFF
TGCAGCAGCGGTCGGAGCGGTGGAAATGAGCAGTTCTTC
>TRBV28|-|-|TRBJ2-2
CASGELFF
TGTGCCAGCGGGGAGCTGTTTTTT
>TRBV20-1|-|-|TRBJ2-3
CSARRLYTDTQYF
TGCAGTGCTAGGCGTCTATACACAGATACGCAGTATTTT
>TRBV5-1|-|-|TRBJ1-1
CASRNREGNTEAFF
TGCGCCAGCAGAAACAGGGAGGGGAACACTGAAGCTTTCTTT
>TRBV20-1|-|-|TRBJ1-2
CSAPVWGGYTF
TGCAGTGCACCGGTGTGGGGCGGCTACACCTTC
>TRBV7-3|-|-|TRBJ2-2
CASSLILAGELFF
TGTGCCAGCAGCTTAATCCTAGCCGGGGAGCTGTTTTTT
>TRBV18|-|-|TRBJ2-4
CASSPFTGKGDKNIQYF
TGTGCCAGCTCACCATTTACCGGCAAAGGGGACAAAAACATTCAGTACTTC
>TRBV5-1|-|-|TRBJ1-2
CASSLGVSSGYTF
TGCGCCAGCAGCTTGGGGGTGTCTTCTGGCTACACCTTC
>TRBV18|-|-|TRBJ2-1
CASSPAQGGYNEQFF
TGTGCCAGCTCACCAGCCCAGGGGGGATACAATGAGCAGTTCTTC
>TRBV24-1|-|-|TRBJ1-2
CATSDAGTEAGYTF
TGTGCCACCAGTGACGCCGGGACGGAAGCTGGCTACACCTTC
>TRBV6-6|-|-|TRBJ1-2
CASSYGRGDYGYTF
TGTGCCAGCAGTTACGGGAGGGGTGACTATGGCTACACCTTC
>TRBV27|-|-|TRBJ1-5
CASTPGGRRNQPQHF
TGTGCCAGCACCCCGGGGGGGCGACGGAATCAGCCCCAGCATTTT
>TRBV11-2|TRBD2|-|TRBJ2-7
CASSLVGREYTYEQYF
TGTGCCAGCAGCTTAGTAGGGCGGGAGTACACCTACGAGCAGTACTTC
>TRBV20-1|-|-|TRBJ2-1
CSASSSSNEQFF
TGCAGTGCTAGTTCCTCTAGCAATGAGCAGTTCTTC
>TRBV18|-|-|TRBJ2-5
CASSPRPGRREETQYF
TGTGCCAGCTCACCACGTCCAGGGCGGAGGGAAGAGACCCAGTACTTC
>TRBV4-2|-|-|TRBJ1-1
CASSRVTRAEAFF
TGTGCCAGCAGCCGCGTCACGCGAGCTGAAGCTTTCTTT
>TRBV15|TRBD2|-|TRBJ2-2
CATSRDSSGRAPTGELFF
TGTGCCACCAGCAGAGATTCAAGCGGGAGGGCCCCCACCGGGGAGCTGTTTTTT
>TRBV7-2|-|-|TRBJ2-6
CASSLALWHLSGANVLTF
TGTGCCAGCAGCTTAGCTCTCTGGCATCTCTCTGGGGCCAACGTCCTGACTTTC
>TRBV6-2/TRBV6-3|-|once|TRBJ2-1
CASGGDYETHNEQFF
TGTGCCAGCGGCGGCGACTACGAAACGCACAATGAGCAGTTCTTC
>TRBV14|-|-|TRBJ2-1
CASSLSLAGLFF
TGTGCCAGCAGCCTCTCTTTGGCCGGTCTGTTCTTC
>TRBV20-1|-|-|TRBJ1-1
CSARDTGTGNTEAFF
TGCAGTGCTAGGGATACCGGGACGGGGAACACTGAAGCTTTCTTT
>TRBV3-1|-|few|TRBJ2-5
CASSQLRETQYF
TGTGCCAGCAGCCAACTGCGGGAGACCCAGTACTTC
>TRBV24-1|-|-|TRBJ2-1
CATSESDLSSYNEQFF
TGTGCCACCAGTGAGTCCGATTTAAGCTCCTACAATGAGCAGTTCTTC
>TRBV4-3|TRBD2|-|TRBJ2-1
CASSHLAGAIYNEQFF
TGCGCCAGCAGCCACTTAGCGGGAGCCATTTACAATGAGCAGTTCTTC
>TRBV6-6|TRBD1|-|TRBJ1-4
CASSRSGGQNEKLFF
TGTGCCAGCAGCCGATCAGGGGGCCAAAATGAAAAACTGTTTTTT
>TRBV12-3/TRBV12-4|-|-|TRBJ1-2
CASSLGRGGVGYTF
TGTGCCAGCAGTTTAGGACGGGGCGGGGTTGGCTACACCTTC
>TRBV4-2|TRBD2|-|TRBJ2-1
CASSPSALAGSYNEQFF
TGTGCCAGCAGCCCCTCGGCCCTAGCGGGTTCCTACAATGAGCAGTTCTTC
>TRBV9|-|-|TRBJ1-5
CASSVTGDSNQPQHF
TGTGCCAGCAGCGTGACAGGAGATAGCAATCAGCCCCAGCATTTT
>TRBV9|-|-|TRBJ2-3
CASSVVGSGTSTDTQYF
TGTGCCAGCAGCGTAGTGGGTAGCGGAACTAGCACAGATACGCAGTATTTT
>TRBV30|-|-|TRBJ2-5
CAWNSQETQYF
TGTGCCTGGAACTCTCAAGAGACCCAGTACTTC
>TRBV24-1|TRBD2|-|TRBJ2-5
CATSDFLIGRQETQYF
TGTGCCACCAGTGATTTTCTGATCGGGAGGCAAGAGACCCAGTACTTC
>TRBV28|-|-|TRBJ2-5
CASTLGGWEKTQYF
TGTGCCAGCACCCTGGGGGGCTGGGAGAAGACCCAGTACTTC
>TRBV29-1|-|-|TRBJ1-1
CSGHRAVTEAFF
TGCAGCGGACACAGGGCGGTCACTGAAGCTTTCTTT
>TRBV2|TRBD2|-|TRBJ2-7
CASRTSGGPYEQYF
TGTGCCAGCAGGACTAGCGGAGGCCCCTACGAGCAGTACTTC
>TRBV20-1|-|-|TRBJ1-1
CSARSGFRNTEAFF
TGCAGTGCTAGATCGGGGTTCCGGAACACTGAAGCTTTCTTT
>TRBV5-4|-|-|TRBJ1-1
CASSPRGGDTEAFF
TGTGCCAGCAGCCCGAGGGGAGGGGACACTGAAGCTTTCTTT